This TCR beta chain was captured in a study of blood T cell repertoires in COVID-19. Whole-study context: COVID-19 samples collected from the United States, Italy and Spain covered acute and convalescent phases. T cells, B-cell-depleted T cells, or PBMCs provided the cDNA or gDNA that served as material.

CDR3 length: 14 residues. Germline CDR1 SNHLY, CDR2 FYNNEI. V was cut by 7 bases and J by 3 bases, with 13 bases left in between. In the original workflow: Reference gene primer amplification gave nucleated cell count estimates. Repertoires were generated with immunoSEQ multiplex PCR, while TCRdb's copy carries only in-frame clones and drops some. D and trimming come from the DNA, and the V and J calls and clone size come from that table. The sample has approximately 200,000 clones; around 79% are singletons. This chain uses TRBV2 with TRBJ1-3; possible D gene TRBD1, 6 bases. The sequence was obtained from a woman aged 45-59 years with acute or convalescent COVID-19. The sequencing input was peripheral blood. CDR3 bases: TGTGCCAGCAAGGCACAGGGAAATGGAAACACCATATATTTT. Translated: CASKAQGNGNTIYF.